The source of this TCR beta chain is a study of tumor-infiltrating lymphocytes in primary liver carcinoma (dated by TCRdb to 2016 to 2017). Study-wide context: Four to six patients with histopathologically diagnosed primary liver carcinoma underwent surgical resection in China between November 2015 and 2016. The five patients, three men and two women aged 30 to 69 years, had hepatocellular carcinoma (four) or combined HCC and intrahepatic cholangiocarcinoma (one). Tumors of the five patients were stage T1-T3 N0M0 with maximum diameters of roughly 4 to 11 cm. Samples yielded roughly 3.65 to 7.5 million productive TCRbeta reads; read depth did not differ significantly between tissue types. The study combined TCRbeta repertoire sequencing, expression microarrays and whole-exome sequencing across five regions of each liver tumor, with adjacent normal tissue and blood. A total of 35 specimens from 5 patients went through TCRbeta repertoire sequencing, namely 25 tumor regions, 5 adjacent noncancerous liver tissues and 5 peripheral blood samples. Repertoires from technical replicates were highly reproducible, with mean shared-clone rates roughly 0.9 and correlation coefficients above 0.98. The paper's findings and limits, for the study overall: The top 250 clones made up a significantly larger repertoire fraction in tumors than in blood (p = 0.039). Repertoire overlap was found to be higher between tumor regions (mean roughly 35%) than between tumor-adjacent (roughly 17%) or tumor-blood (around 14%) pairs, consistent with antigen-driven expansion. With just a handful of patients in the study, the authors point out that the findings should be validated in a larger study. Because the samples were bulk and unsorted, CD4+ and CD8+ T cell repertoires could not be compared. Because only the TCR beta chain was sequenced and unpaired alpha chains were not captured, true repertoire diversity is likely underestimated.

A constant-region primer and ProtoScript II reverse transcriptase were used to reverse-transcribe TCRbeta-specific cDNA from approximately 550 ng total RNA. Three nested multiplex PCR rounds, following a slightly modified ARM-PCR procedure, were used to build the TCRbeta libraries. Each of the first two PCR rounds ran for approximately 10 cycles using multiplex TRBV1-TRBV30 forward primers together with a Cbeta reverse primer. A final 25-cycle PCR with Deep VentR polymerase added sample barcodes and Illumina adapters. Amplicons of 200-500 bp were gel-purified with a QIAquick gel extraction kit before sequencing. An Illumina HiSeq 2500 was used to sequence the TCRbeta amplicons with 250-bp paired-end reads. The paper's processing steps were these. Quality trimming of reads was performed with Trimmomatic v0.33, and paired reads were merged with FLASH v1.2.11 so that full CDR3 sequences could be recovered. V, D and J germline segments were assigned to the rearranged TCRbeta sequences by MiGEC v1.2.1b. VDJtools v1.0.0 computed clonotype statistics and Shannon-Wiener diversity indices. Except for diversity analysis, only each sample's 250 most abundant clonotypes were used in subsequent analyses to reduce sampling bias. In TCRdb, the public reads were trimmed at Q25 with fastp and aligned with MiXCR, with productive beta chains retained. Each entry merges the rows of one CDR3 protein and shows their most common DNA and genes. The V and J calls and clone size are TCRdb's, not the authors'. The sample records approximately 300,000 distinct CDR3 sequences, more than 55% of which are singletons. The ten largest clonotypes hold roughly 9% of the sample.

V is reduced by 3 bases and J by 3 bases, leaving a spacing of 10 bases between them. The germline V gene (reference sequence) provides CDR1 SGHNT and CDR2 YYREEE. The CDR3 has 13 amino acids, counting the end cysteine and phenylalanine. Of all the DNA, just the CDR3 is kept, 39 bases in frame from base 1. TRIzol reagent was used to extract blood RNA from unsorted whole blood, while the DNeasy Blood & Tissue kit provided the germline DNA. Patients had chronic HBV infection and were treatment-naive at sampling. Before surgery, approximately 3.8 milliliters of peripheral blood were collected into K2EDTA tubes. On this clonotype: No antigen is known for it. It has no much larger one-base neighbor in the sample; base qualities were not kept.

This TCR was sampled from a man aged 35-49 years with primary liver carcinoma and hepatitis B virus infection. The rearranged segments are TRBV5-4 and TRBJ2-7, with the D gene uncertain. Material: peripheral blood. The sequenced DNA: TGTGCCAGCAGCTCGAGACGGAGCTACGAGCAGTACTTC. This yields the protein CASSSRRSYEQYF.